Presented here are 17 T cell receptor beta chains from one specimen sequenced in a study of blood T cell repertoires in COVID-19. Sequencing used immunoSEQ multiplex PCR; TCRdb keeps in-frame clones, though not all of them. The sample includes roughly 260,000 clones, roughly nine tenths of them seen just once. Sequenced sample: peripheral blood. The receptors here all came from a man in his 60s who had recovered from COVID-19.

About this clone: One end of the junction does not line up with germline, which may come from a read error. The chain has TRBV7-7 and TRBJ2-5; D tentatively reads TRBD1 or TRBD2 (5 bases each). The germline gives CDR1 SSHAT, CDR2 FNYEAQ (reference sequence). CDR3 size: 15 residues. In nucleotides, the CDR3 is TGTGCTAGCAGCTTAGGGGCGTCGGGATTTGAGACCCAGTACTTC. Translation gives CASSLGASGFETQYF.

The chain recombines TRBV18 with TRBJ2-7; TRBD2 might be the D (6 bases). The CDR3 sequence is 15 residues long. Germline V gives CDR1 KGHSH, CDR2 LQKENI. V was cut by 6 bases and J by 2 bases, with 17 bases left in between. CDR3 sequence (DNA): TGTGCCAGCTCCTCCCCCGGGGGAGGAACCTACGAGCAGTACTTC. This codes for CASSSPGGGTYEQYF.

V and J are TRBV6-5 and TRBJ2-3; TRBD1 might be the D (5 bases). This CDR3 spans 12 amino acids. Per the germline V gene, CDR1 is MNHEY and CDR2 is SVGAGI. Trimming took 7 bases from V and 5 from J, leaving 10 bases between them. CDR3 sequence reads: CASKGAGDTQYF. Written as DNA, the CDR3 is TGTGCCAGCAAAGGGGCAGGAGATACGCAGTATTTT.

In this sample, this clone turned up once. DNA for the CDR3: TGTGCCAGCAGCTTGGGGGGGTTTGTGGATACGCAGTATTTT. Translated, it gives CASSLGGFVDTQYF. The V call is TRBV9, the J call TRBJ2-3; TRBD2 matches 7 bases. Germline V CDR1 and CDR2: SGDLS, YYNGEE. The J segment lost 6 bases and the V segment lost 4 bases, leaving 8 bases of the junction unmatched. The CDR3 loop spans 14 amino acids.

This chain connects TRBV4-2 to TRBJ2-3; tentatively, D is TRBD2 (5 bases). In germline, CDR1 is LGHNA, CDR2 YNFKEQ. This CDR3 has 15 amino acids. V lost 0 bases and J 4 bases, leaving 11 bases between the germline ends. CDR3 in amino acids: CASSQERASSDTQYF. In DNA form, the CDR3 reads TGTGCCAGCAGCCAAGAAAGGGCTAGCTCAGATACGCAGTATTTT.

This chain connects TRBV9 to TRBJ2-2, with D perhaps matching TRBD2 (5 bases). The germline V gene encodes CDR1 SGDLS and CDR2 YYNGEE. The germline V and J ends were trimmed by 0 bases and 0 bases, with 12 bases remaining between them. The CDR3 is 17 residues long. CDR3 amino acids: CASSVVGSVANTGELFF. DNA of the CDR3: TGTGCCAGCAGCGTAGTAGGGAGCGTCGCGAACACCGGGGAGCTGTTTTTT.

V and J are TRBV30 and TRBJ2-3; TRBD2 matches at 7 bases. Germline CDR1 is GTSNPN and CDR2 is SVGIG (reference sequence). The CDR3 consists of 14 residues. V shed 2 bases and J 5 bases; nucleotides not matched to a gene: 7. The CDR3 sequence: CAWSKAGLRDTQYF. In DNA form, the CDR3 reads TGTGCCTGGAGTAAAGCGGGGCTTAGAGATACGCAGTATTTT.

The chain uses TRBV11-3 and TRBJ2-2, with 8 nucleotides matching TRBD1. Germline V gene sequence: CDR1 SGHNT, CDR2 YENEEA. This CDR3 spans 14 amino acids. The J segment lost 8 bases and the V segment lost 5 bases, leaving 7 bases of the junction unmatched. The CDR3 sequence: CASSPTGVSGELFF. CDR3 DNA: TGTGCCAGCAGCCCGACAGGGGTTTCGGGGGAGCTGTTTTTT.

The V gene is TRBV7-9, the J gene TRBJ1-6; TRBD1 agrees at 7 bases. The germline V gene encodes CDR1 SEHNR and CDR2 FQNEAQ (reference sequence). V gave up 3 bases and J gave up 7 bases; unmatched junction bases: 6. The CDR3 covers 15 residues. CDR3 bases: TGTGCCAGCAGCTTCCAGGGGGTTGGCAATTCACCCCTCCACTTT. Translated, it gives CASSFQGVGNSPLHF. Looking up the rest from reference TRBV7-9 and TRBJ1-6 gives the full variable domain: DTGVSQNPRHKITKRGQNVTFRCDPISEHNRLYWYRQTLGQGPEFLTYFQNEAQLEKSRLLSDRFSAERPKGSFSTLEIQRTEQGDSAMYLCASSFQGVGNSPLHFGNGTRLTVT.

The chain employs TRBV6-5 and TRBJ2-7; tentatively, D is TRBD2 (6 bases). Germline assignment: CDR1 MNHEY and CDR2 SVGAGI. The CDR3 is made up of 16 amino acids. V shed 0 bases and J shed 1 base, with 13 bases lying between them. In DNA, the CDR3 is TGTGCCAGCAGTTACTCATCGGGAGCCTTATCCTACGAGCAGTACTTC. Its translation: CASSYSSGALSYEQYF.

The chain combines TRBV2 with TRBJ1-1; 8 nucleotides align to TRBD1. The germline V gene encodes CDR1 SNHLY and CDR2 FYNNEI. V was pared by 3 bases and J by 7 bases, with 16 bases of the junction left unmatched. The CDR3 runs 17 residues. The CDR3 sequence is CASSESFTGQAFFEAFF. The CDR3 region has the DNA TGTGCCAGCAGTGAGTCCTTCACGGGACAGGCTTTTTTTGAAGCTTTCTTT.

The chain carries TRBV6-7 and TRBJ2-3; possibly TRBD1 for D (6 bases). TRBV6-7 is designated an ORF whose function remains uncertain. V was trimmed by 2 bases and J by 3 bases, leaving 18 bases between them. CDR3 size: 17 residues. The CDR3 region is CASSYLLGAVGTDTQYF. CDR3 DNA: TGTGCCAGCAGTTACCTACTGGGGGCCGTTGGTACAGATACGCAGTATTTT.

The chain recombines TRBV7-3 with TRBJ2-3; D unclear. Trimming took 5 bases from V and 6 from J, leaving 12 bases between them. This CDR3 has 13 residues. Per the germline V gene, CDR1 is SGHTA and CDR2 is FQGTGA. CDR3: CASSQSVGDTQYF. CDR3 DNA: TGTGCCAGCAGCCAATCGGTCGGGGATACGCAGTATTTT.

This clone was detected a few times. V and J are TRBV20-1 and TRBJ1-3; D not certain. Per the germline V gene, CDR1 is DFQATT and CDR2 is SNEGSKA (reference sequence). V was cut by 0 bases and J by 6 bases, with 3 bases left in between. The CDR3 consists of 11 residues. The DNA of the CDR3 is TGCAGTGCTAGAGATAAAAACACCATATATTTT. Translating gives CSARDKNTIYF.

This clone was seen only once. The chain links TRBV6-5 to TRBJ2-1, with TRBD1 matching over 11 bases. There are 13 residues in the CDR3. CDR1 is MNHEY, CDR2 SVGAGI, per germline. V lost 6 bases and J lost 7; bases outside the gene matches: 2. CDR3 in amino acids: CASRGQGVNEQFF. The CDR3 nucleotides are TGTGCCAGCAGGGGACAGGGGGTTAATGAGCAGTTCTTC.

This rearrangement joins TRBV12-3 or TRBV12-4 to TRBJ1-1; 9 nucleotides line up with TRBD1. The trim removed 5 bases at V and 8 bases at J, leaving 6 bases unmatched. There are 13 residues in the CDR3. This chain's CDR3 is CASSPWTGEEAFF. The DNA of the CDR3 is TGTGCCAGCAGTCCCTGGACAGGGGAGGAAGCTTTCTTT.

The chain's CDR3 is CASRSDRGYYEQYF. CDR3 in DNA: TGTGCCAGCAGATCGGACAGGGGGTACTACGAGCAGTACTTC. The V call is TRBV6-4, the J call TRBJ2-7; 10 nucleotides align to TRBD1. Germline V gene data show CDR1 as MRHNA and CDR2 as SNTAGT. J lost 3 bases, V lost 6 bases, and 5 bases had no gene match. CDR3 length: 14 residues.